The subject of this entry is one T cell receptor beta chain. This CDR3 is 13 amino acids long. V was cut by 0 bases and J by 5 bases, with 8 bases left in between. CDR1 and CDR2 (germline): SGHVS, FQNEAQ. Replicate PCRs for sorted subsets used about 200 ng DNA; this equaled tens of thousands of T cell genomes. Using immunoSEQ multiplex PCR, the repertoire was profiled, and TCRdb retains in-frame clones only, with some absent. The table has millions of clones, about 92% seen once. CD45RO-negative CD8 cells positively selected for CCR7 made up the naive population, which excluded terminally differentiated effector memory CD45RA+ cells. The sample belongs to a study of shared clonotypes between healthy human individuals. Turning to the study itself: Donors, aged 18 to 49, were a couple of women and a few men.

The specimen sequenced was naive CD8+ T cells from PBMCs. V gene TRBV7-8 combines with J gene TRBJ2-7; D remains ambiguous. The receptor comes from a man younger than 35 in good health. Some clones in this sample may be carry-over from other donors' samples. The CDR3 spells CASSLARVHEQYF. The CDR3 DNA follows: TGTGCCAGCAGCTTAGCTCGCGTGCACGAGCAGTACTTC.